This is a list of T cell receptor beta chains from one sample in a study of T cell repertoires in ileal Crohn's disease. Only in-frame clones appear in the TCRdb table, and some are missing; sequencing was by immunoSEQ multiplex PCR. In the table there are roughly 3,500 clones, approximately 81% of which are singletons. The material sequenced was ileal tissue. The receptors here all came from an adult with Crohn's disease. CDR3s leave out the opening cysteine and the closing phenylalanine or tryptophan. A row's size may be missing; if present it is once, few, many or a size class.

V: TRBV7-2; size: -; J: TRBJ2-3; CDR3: ASSKSGGLTADTQY
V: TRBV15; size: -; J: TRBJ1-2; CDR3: ATSSRANYGYT
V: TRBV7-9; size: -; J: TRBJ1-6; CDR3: ASSPGQGYNSPLH
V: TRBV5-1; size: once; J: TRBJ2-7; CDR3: ASSSAGQQAEQY
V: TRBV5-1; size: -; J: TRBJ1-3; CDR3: ASSPTGPGNTIY
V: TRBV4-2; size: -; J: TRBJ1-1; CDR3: ASSQNRVNTEAF
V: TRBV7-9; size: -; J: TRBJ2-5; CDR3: ASSQGQTYQETQY
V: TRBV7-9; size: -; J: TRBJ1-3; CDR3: ASSVTLAAGNTIY
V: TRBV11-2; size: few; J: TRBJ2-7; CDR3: ASSAGQGPYEQY
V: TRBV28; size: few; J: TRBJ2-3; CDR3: ASSLLGQGGTDTQY
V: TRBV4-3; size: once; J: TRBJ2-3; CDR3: ASGRGTDTQY
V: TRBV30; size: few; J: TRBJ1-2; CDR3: AWGPGQRNYGYT
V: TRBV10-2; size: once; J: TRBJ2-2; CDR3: ASRNLIAGGPSANTGELF
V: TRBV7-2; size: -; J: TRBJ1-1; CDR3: ASSLTGTEAF
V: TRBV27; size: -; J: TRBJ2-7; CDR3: ASSPPTGGFYEQY
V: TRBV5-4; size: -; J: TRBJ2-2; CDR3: ASSGRRGGRTGELF
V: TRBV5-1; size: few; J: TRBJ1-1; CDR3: ASSLYGMNTEAF
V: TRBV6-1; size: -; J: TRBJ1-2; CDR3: ASSEGRANYGYT
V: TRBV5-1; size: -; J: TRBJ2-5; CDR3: ASSLASSETQY
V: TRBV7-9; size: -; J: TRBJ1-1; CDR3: ASSSYRGRRGTEAF
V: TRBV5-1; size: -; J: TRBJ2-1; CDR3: ASSLTSGSFDEQF
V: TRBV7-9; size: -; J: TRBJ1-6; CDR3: ASSLALRDRVSFVSPLH
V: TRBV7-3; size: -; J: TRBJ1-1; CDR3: ASSKTGSNTEAF
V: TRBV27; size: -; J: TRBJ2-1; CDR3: ASSPGTGKQF
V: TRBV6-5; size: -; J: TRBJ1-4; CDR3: ASGRQGGGEKLF
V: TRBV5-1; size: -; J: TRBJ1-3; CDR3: ASSPAGGTAGNTIY
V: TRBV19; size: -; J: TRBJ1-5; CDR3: ASSRTGGIGNQPQH
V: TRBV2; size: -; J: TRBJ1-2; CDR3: ASYRLRASYGYT
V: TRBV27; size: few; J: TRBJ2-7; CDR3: ASSGGSSYEQY
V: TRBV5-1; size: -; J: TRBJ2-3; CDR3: ASSITSGTITDTQY
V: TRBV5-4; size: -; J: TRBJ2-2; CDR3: ASSGTPSGELF
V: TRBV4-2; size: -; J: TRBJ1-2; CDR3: ASSQELLGGAGTTYGYT
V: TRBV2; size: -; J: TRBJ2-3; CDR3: ASSESGLAEDTQY
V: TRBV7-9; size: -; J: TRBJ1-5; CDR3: ASSLGEGQPQH
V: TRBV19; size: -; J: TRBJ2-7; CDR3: ASTIRRDRDPYEQY
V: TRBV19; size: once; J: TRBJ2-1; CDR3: ASSPGTGTRNEQF
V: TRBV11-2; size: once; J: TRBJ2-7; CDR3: ASSPRRWVPGDEQY
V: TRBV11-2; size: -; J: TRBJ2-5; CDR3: ASSLASTGAGTQY
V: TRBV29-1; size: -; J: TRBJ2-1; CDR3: SVEAGYNEQF
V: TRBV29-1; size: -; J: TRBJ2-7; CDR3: SVLTLGRDSSNYEQY
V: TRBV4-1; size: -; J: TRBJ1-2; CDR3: ASSQVQGGGYGYT
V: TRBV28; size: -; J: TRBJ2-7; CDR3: ASTGAELQNEQY
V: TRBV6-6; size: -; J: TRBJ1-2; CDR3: ASSGTGGDGYT
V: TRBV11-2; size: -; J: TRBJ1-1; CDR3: ASSLTPRGTEAF
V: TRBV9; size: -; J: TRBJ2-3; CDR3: ASSRRTSSGTDTQY
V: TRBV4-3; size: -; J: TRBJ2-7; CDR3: ASSQDSHNSYEQY
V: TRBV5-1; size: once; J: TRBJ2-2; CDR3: ASSAISNTGELF
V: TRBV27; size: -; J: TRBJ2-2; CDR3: ASSLSGQGLTGELF
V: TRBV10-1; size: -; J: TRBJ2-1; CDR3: ASSESTGVYSYNEQF
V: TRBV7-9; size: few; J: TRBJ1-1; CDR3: ASSLGGRVAEAF
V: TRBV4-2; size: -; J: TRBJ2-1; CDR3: ASSQDQLAGTNEQF
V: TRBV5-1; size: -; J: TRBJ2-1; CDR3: ASATNPTGSSYNEQF
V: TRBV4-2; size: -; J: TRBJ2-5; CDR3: ASSQDRRETQY
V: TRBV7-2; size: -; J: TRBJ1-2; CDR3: ASSFARDRIPNYGYT
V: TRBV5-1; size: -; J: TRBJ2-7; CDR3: ASSPEGGSNEQY
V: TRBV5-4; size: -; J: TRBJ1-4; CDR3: ASSLFGQGNEKLF
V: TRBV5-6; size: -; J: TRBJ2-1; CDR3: ASSLTGVEQF
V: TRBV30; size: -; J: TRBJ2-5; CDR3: AWSTSGVETQY
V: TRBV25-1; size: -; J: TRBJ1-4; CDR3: ASSEGWGVNEKLF
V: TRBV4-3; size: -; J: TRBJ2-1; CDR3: ASSQGDRGFSYNEQF